A selection of T cell receptor beta chains follows, all from one sample in a study of T cell repertoires in cytomegalovirus infection. Each CDR3 protein gets one entry after TCRdb re-called the reads with MiXCR. The sample gives about 530,000 distinct CDR3 sequences, about 26% of which show up once; 13% is in the top ten. The material sequenced was PBMCs. All receptors derive from a human donor in good health (CMV status not recorded). Some clones in this sample may be carry-over from other donors' samples. Each CDR3 is given with its conserved first and last residue. The D gene is left open where the match is weak. Some rows have no size entry. The others give once, few or many, or a class for an expanded clone.

CDR3 protein	CDR3 DNA	J gene	V gene	clone size	D gene	CDR3 length
CASSLSASTDTQYF	TGTGCCAGCAGCCTGAGTGCGAGCACAGATACGCAGTATTTT	TRBJ2-3	TRBV12-3/TRBV12-4	few	NA	14
CASSLDRGNRETQYF	TGTGCCAGCAGCTTAGACAGGGGGAATCGAGAGACCCAGTACTTC	TRBJ2-5	TRBV7-2	NA	TRBD1	15
CSARGTSGRAGERPYEQYF	TGCAGTGCTAGAGGGACTAGCGGGAGGGCCGGTGAACGCCCCTACGAGCAGTACTTC	TRBJ2-7	TRBV20-1	NA	TRBD2	19
CASSPTEGSPLHF	TGTGCCAGCAGCCCCACCGAAGGGTCACCCCTCCACTTT	TRBJ1-6	TRBV7-6	NA	NA	13
CASSVFRAQKFF	TGTGCCAGCAGTGTCTTCCGGGCCCAAAAGTTCTTC	TRBJ2-1	TRBV6-1	many	NA	12
CASSQTGSTQYF	TGTGCCAGCAGCCAGACAGGGTCTACGCAGTATTTT	TRBJ2-3	TRBV7-2	many	TRBD1	12
CASSLTSGSGDTQYF	TGTGCCAGCAGTTTGACTAGCGGGAGTGGTGATACGCAGTATTTT	TRBJ2-3	TRBV7-2	NA	TRBD2	15
CASSESLGTGIYGYTF	TGTGCCAGCAGTGAATCGTTGGGGACTGGCATCTATGGCTACACCTTC	TRBJ1-2	TRBV6-1	many	NA	16
CASRGTDEETQYF	TGTGCCAGTAGAGGGACGGACGAAGAGACCCAGTACTTC	TRBJ2-5	TRBV19	NA	NA	13
CASSFPFGNGMDEQFF	TGTGCCAGCAGTTTCCCCTTCGGGAACGGGATGGATGAGCAGTTCTTC	TRBJ2-1	TRBV28	NA	NA	16
CASSSPSGGSYNEQFF	TGTGCCAGCAGCTCCCCGTCGGGAGGTTCCTACAATGAGCAGTTCTTC	TRBJ2-1	TRBV7-9	NA	TRBD2	16
CASSSGTGVTEAFF	TGTGCCAGCAGCTCGGGGACAGGGGTCACTGAAGCTTTCTTT	TRBJ1-1	TRBV11-3	NA	TRBD1	14